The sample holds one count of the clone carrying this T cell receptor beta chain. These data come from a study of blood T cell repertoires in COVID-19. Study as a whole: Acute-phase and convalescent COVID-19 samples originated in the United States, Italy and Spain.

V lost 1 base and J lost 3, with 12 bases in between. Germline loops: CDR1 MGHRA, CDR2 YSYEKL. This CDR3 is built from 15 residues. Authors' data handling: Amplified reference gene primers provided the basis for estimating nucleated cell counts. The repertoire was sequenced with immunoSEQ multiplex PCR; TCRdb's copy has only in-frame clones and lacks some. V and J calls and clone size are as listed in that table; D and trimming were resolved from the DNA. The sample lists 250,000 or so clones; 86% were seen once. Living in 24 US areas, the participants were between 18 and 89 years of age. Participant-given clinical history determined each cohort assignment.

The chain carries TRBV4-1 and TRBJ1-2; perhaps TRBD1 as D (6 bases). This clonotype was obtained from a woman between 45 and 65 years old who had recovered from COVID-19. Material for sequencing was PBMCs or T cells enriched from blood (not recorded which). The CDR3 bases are TGCGCCAGCAGCCAAGTTAACAGGGAGTACTATGGCTACACCTTC. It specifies CASSQVNREYYGYTF.